A selection of T cell receptor beta chains follows, all from one sample in a study of response to subunit inactivated influenza vaccine. TCRdb fed the RT-PCR reads into MiXCR, producing one record per CDR3 protein. The top ten hold roughly 10% of the sample, which has about 800,000 distinct CDR3 sequences, 20% to 25% seen once. Here the sequenced sample was PBMCs from blood, taken 5 days after vaccination. These receptors originate from a man in his fifties who received an inactivated influenza vaccine. Both conserved end residues are part of each CDR3. Fields, in order: clone size, J gene, V gene, D gene, CDR3 protein, CDR3 DNA. The D gene is left open where the match is weak. The size entry is marked missing in some rows and otherwise reads once, few, many or a size class.

>many|TRBJ1-1|TRBV20-1|.
CSARTAFDMNTEAFF
TGCAGTGCTAGGACAGCATTCGACATGAACACTGAAGCTTTCTTT
>.|TRBJ2-1|TRBV9|TRBD2
CASSGRTSGSFNEQFF
TGTGCCAGCAGCGGGCGGACTAGCGGGAGTTTCAATGAGCAGTTCTTC
>many|TRBJ2-2|TRBV12-3/TRBV12-4|.
CASSFRGANTGELFF
TGTGCCAGCAGTTTCCGGGGAGCCAACACCGGGGAGCTGTTTTTT
>.|TRBJ2-2|TRBV4-3|.
CASSQDWRNTGELFF
TGCGCCAGCAGCCAAGATTGGCGGAACACCGGGGAGCTGTTTTTT
>few|TRBJ1-2|TRBV28|.
CASSLSRGNYGYTF
TGTGCCAGCAGTTTATCGAGAGGGAACTATGGCTACACCTTC
>.|TRBJ2-7|TRBV27|TRBD1
CASSLQGVSPYEQYF
TGTGCCAGCAGTTTACAGGGGGTTTCTCCCTACGAGCAGTACTTC
>many|TRBJ1-5|TRBV12-3/TRBV12-4|TRBD1
CASSSGQNQPQHF
TGTGCCAGCAGTTCGGGACAGAACCAGCCCCAGCATTTT
>once|TRBJ2-5|TRBV28|TRBD2
CASRTSGIQETQYF
TGTGCCAGCAGAACTAGCGGGATCCAAGAGACCCAGTACTTC
>few|TRBJ1-2|TRBV5-6|.
CASVRSSNYGYTF
TGTGCCAGCGTAAGATCTTCTAACTATGGCTACACCTTC
>.|TRBJ2-7|TRBV6-1|.
CASTEGVSYEQYF
TGTGCCAGCACGGAGGGAGTGTCCTACGAGCAGTACTTC
>.|TRBJ2-3|TRBV4-2|.
CASSQLRAAQTDTQYF
TGTGCCAGCAGCCAGCTGAGGGCCGCCCAAACAGATACGCAGTATTTT
>.|TRBJ2-7|TRBV10-2|TRBD1
CASIRDRVEYEQYF
TGCGCCAGCATCAGAGACAGGGTCGAATACGAGCAGTACTTC
>few|TRBJ1-2|TRBV5-1|.
CASSLRGGNYGYTF
TGCGCCAGCAGCTTGAGAGGCGGTAACTATGGCTACACCTTC
>.|TRBJ2-3|TRBV5-1|.
CASSLRPPGVSKGTTDTQYF
TGCGCCAGCAGCCTGAGACCCCCAGGGGTAAGCAAAGGGACCACAGATACGCAGTATTTT
>many|TRBJ2-1|TRBV5-4|TRBD1
CASSSPGQGSEQFF
TGTGCCAGCAGCTCCCCGGGACAGGGCAGTGAGCAGTTCTTC
>.|TRBJ2-1|TRBV30|TRBD2
CAWTGTSGSDEQFF
TGTGCCTGGACAGGGACTAGCGGGAGCGATGAGCAGTTCTTC
>.|TRBJ1-6|TRBV28|TRBD1
CASSPGDRDSPLHF
TGTGCCAGCAGCCCAGGGGACAGGGATTCACCCCTCCACTTT
>few|TRBJ2-5|TRBV9|TRBD2
CASSVRGGLAGDWETQYF
TGTGCCAGCAGCGTCAGAGGAGGACTAGCGGGAGATTGGGAGACCCAGTACTTC
>few|TRBJ2-2|TRBV29-1|.
CSVGKRGNTGELFF
TGCAGCGTTGGAAAAAGGGGGAACACCGGGGAGCTGTTTTTT
>few|TRBJ2-1|TRBV11-2|TRBD2
CASSLGGRAGNEQFF
TGTGCCAGCAGCTTGGGCGGGAGGGCCGGCAATGAGCAGTTCTTC
>.|TRBJ2-2|TRBV5-1|TRBD1
CASSGTGAFLTANTGELFF
TGCGCCAGCTCCGGGACAGGTGCTTTCCTCACCGCGAACACCGGGGAGCTGTTTTTT
>few|TRBJ2-7|TRBV11-2|TRBD1
CASSLVARVGTGKAYEQYF
TGTGCCAGCAGCTTAGTAGCCCGGGTGGGGACAGGGAAGGCCTACGAGCAGTACTTC
>.|TRBJ2-2|TRBV5-1|.
CASSPDVNPNTGELFF
TGCGCCAGCAGCCCGGACGTGAATCCGAACACCGGGGAGCTGTTTTTT
>few|TRBJ2-7|TRBV6-1|.
CASKVRPPAYEQYF
TGTGCCAGCAAGGTCCGTCCGCCAGCCTACGAGCAGTACTTC
>few|TRBJ1-1|TRBV4-3|.
CASSESHAIGNTEAFF
TGCGCCAGCAGCGAGTCCCATGCCATCGGGAACACTGAAGCTTTCTTT
>.|TRBJ2-7|TRBV6-1|TRBD1
CASSRQGSNSEQYF
TGTGCCAGCAGCCGACAGGGGTCCAATTCCGAGCAGTACTTC
>many|TRBJ1-2|TRBV6-1|.
CASSGDGLYGYTF
TGTGCCAGCAGTGGGGACGGCCTCTATGGCTACACCTTC
>many|TRBJ1-1|TRBV7-6|.
CASSLVAGLMNTEAFF
TGTGCCAGCAGCTTAGTGGCAGGGCTTATGAACACTGAAGCTTTCTTT
>.|TRBJ2-3|TRBV25-1|.
CASIRGDTQYF
TGTGCCAGCATTCGCGGCGATACGCAGTATTTT
>.|TRBJ1-2|TRBV20-1|TRBD1
CSAITDRGTYGYTF
TGCAGTGCGATCACGGACAGGGGGACATATGGCTACACCTTC
>.|TRBJ1-4|TRBV27|.
CASGNRGEKLFF
TGTGCCAGCGGAAATCGGGGAGAGAAACTGTTTTTT
>few|TRBJ2-7|TRBV12-3/TRBV12-4|.
CASNQGQLNSYEQYF
TGTGCCAGCAACCAGGGACAACTTAACTCCTACGAGCAGTACTTC
>.|TRBJ2-1|TRBV10-3|.
CATLISGSEGEQFF
TGTGCCACCCTAATAAGCGGCTCTGAGGGGGAGCAGTTCTTC
>.|TRBJ2-5|TRBV6-1|TRBD2
CASSRTSGGDQETQYF
TGTGCCAGCAGTCGGACTAGCGGGGGGGATCAAGAGACCCAGTACTTC
>.|TRBJ2-1|TRBV4-3|.
CASSQDLESYNEQFF
TGCGCCAGCAGCCAAGATCTCGAATCCTACAATGAGCAGTTCTTC
>.|TRBJ2-3|TRBV5-1|TRBD1
CASSSLTGAGTDTQYF
TGCGCCAGCAGCTCCTTGACAGGGGCGGGCACAGATACGCAGTATTTT
>.|TRBJ2-7|TRBV20-1|TRBD1
CSAPDRDGSYEQYF
TGCAGTGCCCCGGACAGGGACGGGTCCTACGAGCAGTACTTC
>few|TRBJ1-1|TRBV7-3|.
CATSKGGNTEAFF
TGTGCCACCTCGAAGGGAGGGAACACTGAAGCTTTCTTT
>.|TRBJ1-1|TRBV7-2|TRBD1
CASSLAQGVLTEAFF
TGTGCCAGCAGCTTAGCGCAGGGGGTTTTAACTGAAGCTTTCTTT
>few|TRBJ2-5|TRBV29-1|TRBD1
CSVLTGGSAAQYF
TGCAGCGTTTTAACAGGGGGATCCGCGGCCCAGTACTTC
>once|TRBJ2-5|TRBV20-1|TRBD2
CSARDRLAGLRETQYF
TGCAGTGCTAGAGATCGACTAGCAGGTTTGAGAGAGACCCAGTACTTC
>.|TRBJ2-7|TRBV6-5|.
CASSYMGRYEQYF
TGTGCCAGCAGTTACATGGGACGGTACGAGCAGTACTTC
>.|TRBJ2-1|TRBV6-5|.
CASSSLTTNEQFF
TGTGCCAGCAGTTCGTTGACCACTAATGAGCAGTTCTTC
>few|TRBJ2-1|TRBV9|.
CASSVGVSGGYNEQFF
TGTGCCAGCAGCGTAGGTGTTAGCGGAGGCTACAATGAGCAGTTCTTC
>.|TRBJ1-1|TRBV20-1|.
CSARVTGTTEAFF
TGCAGTGCTAGAGTCACAGGGACAACTGAAGCTTTCTTT
>many|TRBJ2-3|TRBV5-1|.
CASSLTGRGTDTQYF
TGCGCCAGCAGCTTGACAGGGAGGGGAACAGATACGCAGTATTTT
>few|TRBJ2-7|TRBV7-2|.
CASSVVGEQYF
TGTGCCAGCAGCGTGGTTGGCGAGCAGTACTTC
>.|TRBJ1-2|TRBV29-1|.
CSVADRIDYGYTF
TGCAGCGTTGCGGACAGAATCGACTATGGCTACACCTTC
>.|TRBJ2-1|TRBV28|.
CASSFLAIVGEQFF
TGTGCCAGCAGTTTTCTAGCAATTGTGGGTGAGCAGTTCTTC
>few|TRBJ1-2|TRBV4-3|.
CASSQDTGSGARGYTF
TGCGCCAGCAGCCAAGATACAGGGTCGGGGGCCCGTGGCTACACCTTC
>few|TRBJ2-5|TRBV6-2/TRBV6-3|TRBD1
CASRPGRRTGGGETQYF
TGTGCCAGCAGACCAGGTCGACGGACAGGGGGAGGAGAGACCCAGTACTTC
>few|TRBJ2-3|TRBV5-1|.
CASSLAGAYGSDTQYF
TGCGCCAGCAGCTTGGCCGGGGCCTACGGCTCAGATACGCAGTATTTT
>few|TRBJ2-3|TRBV5-6|TRBD1
CASSAGQGGGVDTQYF
TGTGCCAGCAGCGCGGGACAGGGAGGCGGTGTAGATACGCAGTATTTT
>.|TRBJ2-3|TRBV4-3|.
CASSLEGVGTDTQYF
TGCGCCAGCAGCCTCGAGGGAGTGGGTACAGATACGCAGTATTTT
>.|TRBJ2-7|TRBV6-5|TRBD1
CASSYEGTESYEQYF
TGTGCCAGCAGTTACGAGGGGACAGAGTCCTACGAGCAGTACTTC